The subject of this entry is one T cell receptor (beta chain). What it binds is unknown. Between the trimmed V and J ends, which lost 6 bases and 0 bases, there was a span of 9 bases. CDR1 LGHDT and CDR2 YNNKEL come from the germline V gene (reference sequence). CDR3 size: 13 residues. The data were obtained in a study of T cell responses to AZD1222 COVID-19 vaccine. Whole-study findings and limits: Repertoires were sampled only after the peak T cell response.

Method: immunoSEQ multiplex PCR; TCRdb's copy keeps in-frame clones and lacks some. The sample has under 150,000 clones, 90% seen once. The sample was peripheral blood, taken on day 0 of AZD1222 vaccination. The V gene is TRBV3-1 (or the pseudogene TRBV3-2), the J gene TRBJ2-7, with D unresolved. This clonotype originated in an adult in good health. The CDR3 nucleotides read TGTGCCAGCAGGAAAGCGAGCTCCTACGAGCAGTACTTC. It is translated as CASRKASSYEQYF.